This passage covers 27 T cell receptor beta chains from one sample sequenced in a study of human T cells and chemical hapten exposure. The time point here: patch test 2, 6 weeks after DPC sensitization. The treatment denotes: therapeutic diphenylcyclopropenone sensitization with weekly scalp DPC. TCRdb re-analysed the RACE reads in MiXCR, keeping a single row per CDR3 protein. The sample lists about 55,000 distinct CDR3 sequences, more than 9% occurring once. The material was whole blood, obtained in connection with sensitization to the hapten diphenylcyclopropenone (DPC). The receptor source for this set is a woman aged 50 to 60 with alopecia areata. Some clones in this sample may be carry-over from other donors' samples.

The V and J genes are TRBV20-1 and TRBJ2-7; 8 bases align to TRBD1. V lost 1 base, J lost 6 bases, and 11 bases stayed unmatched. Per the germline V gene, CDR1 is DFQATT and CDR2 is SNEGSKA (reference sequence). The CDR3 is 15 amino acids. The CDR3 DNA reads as TGCAGTGCTAGAGCGCACGACAGGGGAGGCCCCGAGCAGTACTTC. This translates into CSARAHDRGGPEQYF.

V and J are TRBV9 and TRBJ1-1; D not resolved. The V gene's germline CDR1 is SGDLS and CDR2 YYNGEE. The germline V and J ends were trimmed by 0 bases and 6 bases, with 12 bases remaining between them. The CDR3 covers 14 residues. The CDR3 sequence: CASSVVRVGAEAFF. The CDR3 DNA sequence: TGTGCCAGCAGCGTAGTTCGGGTGGGCGCTGAAGCTTTCTTT.

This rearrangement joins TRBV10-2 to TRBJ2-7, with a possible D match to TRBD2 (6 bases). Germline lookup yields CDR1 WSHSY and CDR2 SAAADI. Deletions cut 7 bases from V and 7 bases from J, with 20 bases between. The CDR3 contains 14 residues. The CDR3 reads CASNPGTQSGEQYF. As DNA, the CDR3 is TGCGCCAGCAATCCAGGGACTCAGTCGGGAGAGCAGTACTTC.

CDR3 sequence (DNA): TGTGCCAGCAGGGCTAACTATGGCTACACCTTC. Its translation: CASRANYGYTF. This sequence joins TRBV27 and TRBJ1-2, with D hard to call. Germline V gene lookup returns CDR1 MNHEY and CDR2 SMNVEV (reference sequence). V lost 6 bases and J lost 0, with 2 bases in between. CDR3 length equals 11 residues.

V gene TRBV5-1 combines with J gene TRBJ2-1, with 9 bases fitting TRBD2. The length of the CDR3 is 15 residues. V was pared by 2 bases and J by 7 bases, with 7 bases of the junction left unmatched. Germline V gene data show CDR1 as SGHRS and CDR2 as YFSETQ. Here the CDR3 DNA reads TGCGCCAGCAGCTTCATTAGCGGGAGTTGGAATGAGCAGTTCTTC. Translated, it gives CASSFISGSWNEQFF.

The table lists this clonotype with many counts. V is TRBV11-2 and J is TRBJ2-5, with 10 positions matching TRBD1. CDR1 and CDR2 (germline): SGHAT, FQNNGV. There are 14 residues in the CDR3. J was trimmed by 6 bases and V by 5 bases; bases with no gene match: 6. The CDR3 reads CASSLTGGAKTQYF. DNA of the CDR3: TGTGCCAGCAGCCTGACAGGGGGCGCAAAGACCCAGTACTTC. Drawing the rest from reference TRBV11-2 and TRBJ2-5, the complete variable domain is EAGVAQSPRYKIIEKRQSVAFWCNPISGHATLYWYQQILGQGPKLLIQFQNNGVVDDSQLPKDRFSAERLKGVDSTLKIQPAKLEDSAVYLCASSLTGGAKTQYFGPGTRLLVL.

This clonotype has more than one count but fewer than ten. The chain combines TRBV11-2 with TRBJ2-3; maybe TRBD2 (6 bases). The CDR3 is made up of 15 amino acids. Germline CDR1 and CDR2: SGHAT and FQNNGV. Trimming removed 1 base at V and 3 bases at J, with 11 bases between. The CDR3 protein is CASSLGPGLTDTQYF. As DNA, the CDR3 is TGTGCCAGCAGCTTAGGGCCGGGACTGACAGATACGCAGTATTTT.

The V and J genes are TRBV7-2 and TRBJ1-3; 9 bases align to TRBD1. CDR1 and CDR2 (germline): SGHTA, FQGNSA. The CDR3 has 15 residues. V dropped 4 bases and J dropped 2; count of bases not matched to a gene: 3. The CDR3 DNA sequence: TGTGCCAGCAGCTCACAGGGGGCAGCTGGAAACACCATATATTTT. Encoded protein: CASSSQGAAGNTIYF.

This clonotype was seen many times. For the CDR3, the DNA is TGTGCCAGCAGTTACGCTGGGACAGGGGTAACGGGCCAGCCCCAGCATTTT. This translates into CASSYAGTGVTGQPQHF. J is TRBJ1-5 and V is TRBV6-5, with TRBD1 matching over 10 bases. V shed 2 bases, J shed 7 bases, and the junction held 11 bases outside the gene matches. CDR1 and CDR2 from the germline V gene are MNHEY and SVGAGI. This CDR3 region has 17 residues.

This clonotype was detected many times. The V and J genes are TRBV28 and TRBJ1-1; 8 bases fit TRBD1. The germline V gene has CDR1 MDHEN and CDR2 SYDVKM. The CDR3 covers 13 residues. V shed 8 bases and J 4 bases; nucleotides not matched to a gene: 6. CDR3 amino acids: CASARQGFTEAFF. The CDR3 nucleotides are TGTGCCAGCGCCAGACAGGGGTTCACTGAAGCTTTCTTT.

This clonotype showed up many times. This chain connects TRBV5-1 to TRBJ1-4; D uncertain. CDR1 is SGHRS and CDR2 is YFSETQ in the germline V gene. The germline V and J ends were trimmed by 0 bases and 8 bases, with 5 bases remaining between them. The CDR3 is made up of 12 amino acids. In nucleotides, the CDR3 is TGCGCCAGCAGCTTGGGCCCGGAAAAACTGTTTTTT. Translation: CASSLGPEKLFF. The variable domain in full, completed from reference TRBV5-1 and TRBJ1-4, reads KAGVTQTPRYLIKTRGQQVTLSCSPISGHRSVSWYQQTPGQGLQFLFEYFSETQRNKGNFPGRFSGRQFSNSRSEMNVSTLELGDSALYLCASSLGPEKLFFGSGTQLSVL.

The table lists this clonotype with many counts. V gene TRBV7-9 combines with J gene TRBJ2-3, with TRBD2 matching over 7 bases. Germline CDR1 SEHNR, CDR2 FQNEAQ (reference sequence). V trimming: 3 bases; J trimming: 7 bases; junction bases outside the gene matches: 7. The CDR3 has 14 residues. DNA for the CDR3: TGTGCCAGCAGCTTTGGGCTAGCGGTACATACGCAGTATTTT. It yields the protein CASSFGLAVHTQYF.

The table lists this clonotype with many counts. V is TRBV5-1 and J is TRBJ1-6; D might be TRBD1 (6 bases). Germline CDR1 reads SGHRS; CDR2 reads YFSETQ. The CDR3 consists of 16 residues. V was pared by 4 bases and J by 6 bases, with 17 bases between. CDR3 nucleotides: TGCGCCAGCAGCGCAGGGGATGCAAGAAGTAATTCACCCCTCCACTTT. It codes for CASSAGDARSNSPLHF.

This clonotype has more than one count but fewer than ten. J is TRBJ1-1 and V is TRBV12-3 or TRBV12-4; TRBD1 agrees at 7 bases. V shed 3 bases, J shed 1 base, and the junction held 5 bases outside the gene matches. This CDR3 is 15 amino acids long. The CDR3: CASSFKQGRNTEAFF. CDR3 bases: TGTGCCAGCAGTTTCAAACAGGGGAGGAACACTGAAGCTTTCTTT.

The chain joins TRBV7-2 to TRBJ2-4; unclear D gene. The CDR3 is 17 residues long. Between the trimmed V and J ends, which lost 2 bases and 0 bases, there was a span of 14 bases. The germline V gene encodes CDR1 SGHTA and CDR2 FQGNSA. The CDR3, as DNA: TGTGCCAGCAGCTTAAGTATTTCCACGCTAGCCAAAAACATTCAGTACTTC. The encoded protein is CASSLSISTLAKNIQYF.

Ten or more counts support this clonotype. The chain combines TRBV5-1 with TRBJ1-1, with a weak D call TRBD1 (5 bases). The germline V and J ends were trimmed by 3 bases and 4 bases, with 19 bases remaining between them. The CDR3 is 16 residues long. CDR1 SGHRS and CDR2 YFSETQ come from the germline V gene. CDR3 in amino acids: CASSYLPGREVTEAFF. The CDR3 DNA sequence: TGCGCCAGCAGCTATCTCCCGGGACGGGAGGTCACTGAAGCTTTCTTT.

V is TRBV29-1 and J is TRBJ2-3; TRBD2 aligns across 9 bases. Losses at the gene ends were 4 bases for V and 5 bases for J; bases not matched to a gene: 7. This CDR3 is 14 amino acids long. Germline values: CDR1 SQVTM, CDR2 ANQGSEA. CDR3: CSVGGGAWVDTQYF. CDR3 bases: TGCAGCGTTGGCGGGGGGGCCTGGGTAGATACGCAGTATTTT.

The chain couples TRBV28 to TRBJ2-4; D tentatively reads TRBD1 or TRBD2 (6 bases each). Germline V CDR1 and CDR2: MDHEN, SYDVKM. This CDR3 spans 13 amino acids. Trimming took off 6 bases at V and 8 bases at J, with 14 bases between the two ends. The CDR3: CASRVGGTDIQYF. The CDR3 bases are TGTGCCAGCAGGGTGGGGGGCACGGACATTCAGTACTTC.

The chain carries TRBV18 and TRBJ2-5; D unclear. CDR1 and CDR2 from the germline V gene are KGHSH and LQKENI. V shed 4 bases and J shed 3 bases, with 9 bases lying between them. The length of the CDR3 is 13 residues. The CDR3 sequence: CASSQGREETQYF. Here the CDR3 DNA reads TGTGCCAGCTCACAGGGCAGAGAAGAGACCCAGTACTTC.

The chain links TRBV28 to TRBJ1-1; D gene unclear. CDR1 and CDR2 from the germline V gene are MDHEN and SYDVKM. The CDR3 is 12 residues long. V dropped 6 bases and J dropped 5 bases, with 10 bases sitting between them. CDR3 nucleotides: TGTGCCAGCAGGCCGGGGAGGACTGAAGCTTTCTTT. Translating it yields CASRPGRTEAFF.

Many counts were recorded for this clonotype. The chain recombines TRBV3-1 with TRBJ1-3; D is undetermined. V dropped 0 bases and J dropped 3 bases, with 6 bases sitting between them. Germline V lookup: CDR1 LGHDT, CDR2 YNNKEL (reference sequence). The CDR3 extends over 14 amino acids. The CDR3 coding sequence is TGTGCCAGCAGCCAAGATCGGAGTGGAAACACCATATATTTT. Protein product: CASSQDRSGNTIYF. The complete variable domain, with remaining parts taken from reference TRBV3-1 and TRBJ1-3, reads DTAVSQTPKYLVTQMGNDKSIKCEQNLGHDTMYWYKQDSKKFLKIMFSYNNKELIINETVPNRFSPKSPDKAHLNLHINSLELGDSAVYFCASSQDRSGNTIYFGEGSWLTVV.

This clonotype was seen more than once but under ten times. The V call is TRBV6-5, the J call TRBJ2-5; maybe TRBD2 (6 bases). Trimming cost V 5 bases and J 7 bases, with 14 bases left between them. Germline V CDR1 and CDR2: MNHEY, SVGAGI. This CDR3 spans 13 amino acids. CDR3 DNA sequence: TGTGCCAGCAGTGAAACTAGCAGTGGGACCCAGTACTTC. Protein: CASSETSSGTQYF.

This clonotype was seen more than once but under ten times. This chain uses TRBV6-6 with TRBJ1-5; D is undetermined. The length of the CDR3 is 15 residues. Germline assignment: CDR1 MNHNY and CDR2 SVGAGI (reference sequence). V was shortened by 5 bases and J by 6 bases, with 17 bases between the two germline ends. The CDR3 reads CASSVTPLEGQPQHF. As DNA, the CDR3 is TGTGCCAGCAGTGTAACTCCTTTGGAAGGTCAGCCCCAGCATTTT.

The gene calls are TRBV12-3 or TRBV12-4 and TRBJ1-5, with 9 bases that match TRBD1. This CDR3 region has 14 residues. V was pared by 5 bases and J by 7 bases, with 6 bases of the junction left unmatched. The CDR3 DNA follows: TGTGCCAGCAGTCTACAGGGGGCAGGGCAGCCCCAGCATTTT. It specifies CASSLQGAGQPQHF.

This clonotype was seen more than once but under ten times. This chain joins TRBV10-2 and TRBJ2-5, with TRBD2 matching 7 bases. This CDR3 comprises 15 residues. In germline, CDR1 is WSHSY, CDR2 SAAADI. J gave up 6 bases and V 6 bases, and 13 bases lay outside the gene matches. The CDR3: CASSPGLGREKTQYF. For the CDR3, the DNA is TGCGCCAGCAGCCCTGGACTAGGGAGGGAGAAGACCCAGTACTTC.

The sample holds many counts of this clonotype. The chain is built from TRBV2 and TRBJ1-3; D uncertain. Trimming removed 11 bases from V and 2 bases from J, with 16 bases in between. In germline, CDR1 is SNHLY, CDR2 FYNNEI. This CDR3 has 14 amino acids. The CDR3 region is CAVSSISPGNTIYF. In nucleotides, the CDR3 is TGTGCCGTCAGCTCGATCTCTCCTGGAAACACCATATATTTT. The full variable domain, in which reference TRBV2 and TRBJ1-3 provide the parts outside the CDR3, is EPEVTQTPSHQVTQMGQEVILRCVPISNHLYFYWYRQILGQKVEFLVSFYNNEISEKSEIFDDQFSVERPDGSNFTLKIRSTKLEDSAMYFCAVSSISPGNTIYFGEGSWLTVV.

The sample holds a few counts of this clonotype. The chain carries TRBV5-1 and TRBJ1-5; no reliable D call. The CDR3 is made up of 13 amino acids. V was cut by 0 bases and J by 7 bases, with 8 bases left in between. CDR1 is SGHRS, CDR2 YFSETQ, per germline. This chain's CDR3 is CASSLAGMQPQHF. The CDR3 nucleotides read TGCGCCAGCAGCTTGGCCGGCATGCAGCCCCAGCATTTT.